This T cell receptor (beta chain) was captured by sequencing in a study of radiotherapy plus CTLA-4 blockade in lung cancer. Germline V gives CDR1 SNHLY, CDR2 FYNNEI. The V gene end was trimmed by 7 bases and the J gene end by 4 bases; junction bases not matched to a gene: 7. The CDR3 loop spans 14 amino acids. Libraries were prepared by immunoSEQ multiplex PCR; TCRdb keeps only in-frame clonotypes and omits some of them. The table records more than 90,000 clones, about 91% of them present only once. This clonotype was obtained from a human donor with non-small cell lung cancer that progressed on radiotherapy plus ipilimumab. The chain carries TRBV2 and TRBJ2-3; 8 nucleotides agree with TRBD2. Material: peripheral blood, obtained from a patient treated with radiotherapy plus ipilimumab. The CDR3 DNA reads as TGTGCCAGCATCCGAACGGGAGGGTCAGATACGCAGTATTTT. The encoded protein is CASIRTGGSDTQYF. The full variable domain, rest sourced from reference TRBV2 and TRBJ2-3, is EPEVTQTPSHQVTQMGQEVILRCVPISNHLYFYWYRQILGQKVEFLVSFYNNEISEKSEIFDDQFSVERPDGSNFTLKIRSTKLEDSAMYFCASIRTGGSDTQYFGPGTRLTVL.